Described below is a single T cell receptor beta chain sequence and its context. The sample originates from a study of blood T cell repertoires in COVID-19. Overall study context: Samples of COVID-19 (acute and convalescent) were obtained from the United States, Italy and Spain.

During active infection, Seattle patients enrolled and were then monitored through disease. The CDR3 contains 15 residues. V lost 4 bases and J lost 7; bases outside the gene matches: 9. Per the germline V gene, CDR1 is MNHEY and CDR2 is SVGAGI. In the original analysis: Cell counts per sample came from amplifying reference gene primers. Repertoires were generated with immunoSEQ multiplex PCR, while TCRdb's copy carries only in-frame clones and drops some. V, J and clone size are taken as reported in that table, and D and trimming were inferred from the DNA itself. Altogether some 56,000 clones are present, 82% being singletons, with the ten largest covering about 9.9%.

Input material: peripheral blood. V usage is TRBV6-5 and J usage is TRBJ1-2; 10 bases fit TRBD1. This clonotype was obtained from an elderly man with COVID-19, enrolled during active disease. The CDR3 DNA reads as TGTGCCAGCAGTTCAGCCGGGACAGGGGATGGTGGCTACACCTTC. Its translation is CASSSAGTGDGGYTF.